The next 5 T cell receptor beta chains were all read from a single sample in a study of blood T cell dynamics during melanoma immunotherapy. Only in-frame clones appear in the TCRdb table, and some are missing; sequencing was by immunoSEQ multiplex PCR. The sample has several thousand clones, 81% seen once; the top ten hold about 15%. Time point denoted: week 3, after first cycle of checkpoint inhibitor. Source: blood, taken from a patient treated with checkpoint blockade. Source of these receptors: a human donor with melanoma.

CDR3 bases: TGCGCCAGCAGCTCGGCCGGGACAACAACCCCTGGCGAGCAGTACTTC. Translation: CASSSAGTTTPGEQYF. The chain recombines TRBV5-1 with TRBJ2-7; perhaps TRBD1 as D (6 bases). The germline V and J ends were trimmed by 3 bases and 6 bases, with 22 bases remaining between them. Germline V gene lookup returns CDR1 SGHRS and CDR2 YFSETQ. The CDR3 extends over 16 amino acids.

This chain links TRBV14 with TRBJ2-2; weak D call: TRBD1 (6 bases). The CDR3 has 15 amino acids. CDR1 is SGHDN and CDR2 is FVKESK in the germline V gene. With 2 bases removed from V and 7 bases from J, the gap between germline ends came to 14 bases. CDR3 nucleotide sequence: TGTGCCAGCAGCCAATGGTCAGGGGCGAGCGGGGAGCTGTTTTTT. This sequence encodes CASSQWSGASGELFF.

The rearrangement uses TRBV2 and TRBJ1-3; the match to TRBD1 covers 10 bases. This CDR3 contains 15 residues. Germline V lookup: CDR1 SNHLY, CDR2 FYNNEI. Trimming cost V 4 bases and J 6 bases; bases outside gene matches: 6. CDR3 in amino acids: CASSALGTGENTIYF. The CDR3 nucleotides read TGTGCCAGCAGTGCACTGGGGACAGGGGAAAACACCATATATTTT.

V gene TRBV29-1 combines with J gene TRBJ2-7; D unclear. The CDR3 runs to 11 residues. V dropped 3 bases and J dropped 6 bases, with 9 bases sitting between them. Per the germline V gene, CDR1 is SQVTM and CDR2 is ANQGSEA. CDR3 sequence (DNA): TGCAGCGTTGAGTCCCCAGGCGAGCAGTACTTC. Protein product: CSVESPGEQYF.

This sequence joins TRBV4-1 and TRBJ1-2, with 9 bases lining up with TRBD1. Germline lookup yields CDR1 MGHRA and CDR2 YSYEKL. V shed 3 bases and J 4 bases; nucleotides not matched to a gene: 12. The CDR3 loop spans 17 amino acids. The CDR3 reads CASSQDKQGAQSYGYTF. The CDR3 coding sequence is TGCGCCAGCAGCCAGGATAAACAGGGGGCGCAAAGCTATGGCTACACCTTC.